The source of this T cell receptor beta chain is a study of T cell responses to AZD1222 COVID-19 vaccine. Study-level points and caveats: Nearly half of spike-specific TCRs reportedly target unmutated variant regions. Repertoires were obtained only post-peak T cell response. White British ancestry dominated among donors, who included more females, and clonal diversity was possibly underestimated. Across spike, vaccine-associated CD4 TCRs were found, dominant at 160-218 and 743-854.

In the case of this clone: The antigen remains unidentified.

Only in-frame clones appear in the TCRdb table, and some are missing; sequencing was by immunoSEQ multiplex PCR. This repertoire shows 140,000 to 150,000 clones, roughly nine tenths found once; its top ten account for 1.5% to 2%. The CDR3 totals 15 residues. The germline V gene encodes CDR1 KGHSH and CDR2 LQKENI. V shed 3 bases, J shed 7 bases, and the junction held 10 bases outside the gene matches. The rearrangement uses TRBV18 and TRBJ1-2; 8 nucleotides agree with TRBD1. This TCR was recovered from an adult in good health. The material sequenced was peripheral blood, taken on day 0 of AZD1222 vaccination. The CDR3 sequence is CASSPDRESYGGYTF. The DNA of the CDR3 is TGTGCCAGCTCACCGGACAGGGAGTCTTATGGTGGCTACACCTTC.